This T cell receptor beta chain was recorded in a study of cytomegalovirus exposure and HLA in healthy donors. For the study at large: An early release of data contained some 80 million unique TCRs, which came from HLA-typed donors.

The CDR3 is 14 residues long. Germline V gene data show CDR1 as SGDLS and CDR2 as YYNGEE. Trimming stripped 4 bases from V and 6 bases from J, with 16 bases between. Study-level findings and limits: Some V segments could not be told apart, so they were left out, TRBV6-2 and TRBV6-3 among them. Clonal expansion, a later analysis showed, was greater in HLA-associated TCR beta chains than in equally common others.

Comments on this clone: Its antigen is unidentified.

It was with 60 Vbeta and 13 Jbeta primers that the PCR ran. Original analysis: A later analysis tallied 75 million to 80 million unique TCR beta chains, about 11 million of them shared. The assay was immunoSEQ multiplex PCR, and TCRdb's table has in-frame clones only and misses some. D and trimming were read from the DNA, whereas the V and J calls and clone size are those reported in that table. The sample shows tens of thousands of clones, 60% to 70% of them seen only once. The TCR was taken from a woman aged 30 to 39 in good health and CMV-seronegative. Input material: PBMCs. This sequence joins TRBV9 and TRBJ1-1; TRBD1 is a possible D gene (6 bases). The DNA of the CDR3 is TGTGCCAGCAGCCCGAGAAGGACAGTGGCTGAAGCTTTCTTT. Protein product: CASSPRRTVAEAFF.